This T cell receptor beta chain appears in the sequencing data of a study of shared clonotypes between healthy human individuals. About this clone itself: Its cognate antigen is unknown.

Original processing methods: Junction-only sequences produced by ImmunoSEQ had no quality scores, so filtering differed. Sequencing was performed with immunoSEQ multiplex PCR; in TCRdb, only in-frame clones are kept and a portion is missing. The DNA gave D and trimming, while V, J and clone size come from that table. Of about 1.5 million clones listed, about 96% are singletons. In the CD4+ fraction, cells were divided into CD45RA+ naive and CD45RA-negative memory subsets. Study-level results: When naive CD4 clonotypes were compared across four donors, roughly 4.9% were shared.

Sample: naive CD4+ T cells sorted from blood. Subset of the sample: CD45RA+ positively selected. The sequence was obtained from a man aged 25-45 years in good health.

The CDR3 sequence is CASSFAQQGIYGYTF. The CDR3, as DNA: TGTGCCAGCAGCTTCGCCCAACAGGGGATCTATGGCTACACCTTC. The chain employs TRBV7-8 and TRBJ1-2; 7 nucleotides agree with TRBD1. The CDR3 runs 15 residues. Trimming removed 3 bases from V and 4 bases from J; junction bases left unmatched: 8. Looked up from germline, CDR1 is SGHVS and CDR2 is FQNEAQ.